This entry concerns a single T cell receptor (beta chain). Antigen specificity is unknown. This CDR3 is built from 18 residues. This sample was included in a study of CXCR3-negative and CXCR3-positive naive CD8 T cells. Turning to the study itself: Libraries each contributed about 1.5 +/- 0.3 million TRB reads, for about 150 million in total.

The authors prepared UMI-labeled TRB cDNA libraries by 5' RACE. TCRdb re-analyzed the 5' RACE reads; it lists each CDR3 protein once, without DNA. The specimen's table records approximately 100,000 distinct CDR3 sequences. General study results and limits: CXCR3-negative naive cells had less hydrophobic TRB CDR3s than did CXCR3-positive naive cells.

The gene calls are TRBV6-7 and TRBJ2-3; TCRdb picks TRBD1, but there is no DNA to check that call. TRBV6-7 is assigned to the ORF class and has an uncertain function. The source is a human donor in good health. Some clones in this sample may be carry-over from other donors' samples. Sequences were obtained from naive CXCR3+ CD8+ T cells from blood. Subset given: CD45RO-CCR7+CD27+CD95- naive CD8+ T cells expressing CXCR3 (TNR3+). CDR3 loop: CASSYSRVISQGKDTQYF.